The 17 T cell receptor beta chains given below trace back to one sample, sequenced in a study of identical twins. TCRdb called the 5' RACE reads again in MiXCR, with one record for every CDR3 protein. The profile shows 250,000 or so distinct CDR3 sequences, approximately 7% of them singletons. The same specimen was also included in a second study, on yellow fever vaccine responses in identical twins.

The sequenced sample was memory (CD45RO+) T cells sorted from blood. The receptors originated from a woman between 18 and 30 years old in good health.

This clonotype was counted many times. The V call is TRBV5-1, the J call TRBJ2-5; D remains ambiguous. The CDR3 has 15 amino acids. Looked up from germline, CDR1 is SGHRS and CDR2 is YFSETQ. Trimming removed 3 bases from V and 4 bases from J, with 16 bases in between. The CDR3: CASSSAYISTETQYF. DNA for the CDR3: TGCGCCAGCAGCTCCGCGTACATTTCAACAGAGACCCAGTACTTC.

The chain joins TRBV6-1 to TRBJ2-6; TRBD2 matches at 8 bases. The length of the CDR3 is 15 residues. Germline-derived CDR1 and CDR2 are MNHNS and SASEGT. With V trimmed by 6 bases and J by 1 base, 2 bases remained unmatched. The CDR3 DNA reads TGTGCCAGCAGGGGACTAGTGTCTGGGGCCAACGTCCTGACTTTC. This gives the protein CASRGLVSGANVLTF.

This sequence joins TRBV7-9 and TRBJ2-3; D is possibly TRBD2 (6 bases). Germline CDR1 reads SEHNR; CDR2 reads FQNEAQ (reference sequence). The CDR3 consists of 15 residues. With 0 bases removed from V and 4 bases from J, the gap between germline ends came to 11 bases. CDR3 sequence reads: CASSLAVGGADTQYF. The CDR3 coding sequence is TGTGCCAGCAGCTTAGCTGTCGGAGGGGCAGATACGCAGTATTTT.

J is TRBJ2-7 and V is TRBV27; D is unresolved. The V and J ends lost 1 base and 5 bases respectively, with 18 bases between them. Germline V gene data show CDR1 as MNHEY and CDR2 as SMNVEV (reference sequence). There are 16 residues in the CDR3. The chain's CDR3 is CASSLFGGRSFDEQYF. The DNA of the CDR3 is TGTGCCAGCAGTTTATTCGGTGGTAGAAGCTTCGACGAGCAGTACTTC.

J is TRBJ2-6 and V is TRBV5-1; D might be TRBD2 (5 bases). Germline CDR1 is SGHRS and CDR2 is YFSETQ. This CDR3 is 15 amino acids long. The V end was cut by 1 base, the J end by 4 bases, with 9 bases between. CDR3 sequence (DNA): TGCGCCAGCAGCTTGCCCGGGAACGGGGCCAACGTCCTGACTTTC. This codes for CASSLPGNGANVLTF.

This clonotype appeared a few times. This chain uses TRBV6-1 with TRBJ2-2, with D uncertain. The CDR3 runs to 13 residues. The ends were cut back, 11 bases at V and 6 bases at J, with 16 bases in the middle. The germline V gene encodes CDR1 MNHNS and CDR2 SASEGT. As DNA, the CDR3 is TGTGCCCATAGAACTTCGGGCGCCGGGGAGCTGTTTTTT. Protein sequence: CAHRTSGAGELFF.

At least ten counts were recorded for this clonotype. The CDR3 DNA reads as TGTGCCAGCAGCTTCCGAGGGGGCGGATACAATGAGCAGTTCTTC. It translates to CASSFRGGGYNEQFF. V and J are TRBV5-6 and TRBJ2-1; 7 bases map to TRBD1. Looked up from germline, CDR1 is SGHDT and CDR2 is YYEEEE. With 2 bases clipped from V and 4 bases from J, the junction kept 6 bases outside the gene matches. This CDR3 contains 15 residues.

The rearrangement uses TRBV3-1 and TRBJ2-5; tentative D call: TRBD1 (6 bases). Germline assignment: CDR1 LGHDT and CDR2 YNNKEL (reference sequence). Trimming stripped 2 bases from V and 7 bases from J, with 11 bases between. This CDR3 spans 13 amino acids. The CDR3 nucleotides are TGTGCCAGCAGCCAATACAGGGACGTGACCCAGTACTTC. This codes for CASSQYRDVTQYF.

The V gene is TRBV12-3 or TRBV12-4, the J gene TRBJ1-5; D is uncertain. V lost 5 bases and J 3 bases, leaving 17 bases between the germline ends. The CDR3 runs to 16 residues. The CDR3 DNA is TGTGCCAGCAGTATGGTGGTAGGAGGGTTCAATCAGCCCCAGCATTTT. It translates to CASSMVVGGFNQPQHF.

The chain employs TRBV6-1 and TRBJ2-7; TRBD1 aligns across 11 bases. From germline, CDR1 is MNHNS and CDR2 SASEGT. V trimming: 5 bases; J trimming: 3 bases; junction bases outside the gene matches: 9. CDR3 length: 16 residues. In DNA, the CDR3 is TGTGCCAGCAGTCTCCACGGGACAGGGGGTAACTACGAGCAGTACTTC. Amino acids: CASSLHGTGGNYEQYF.

The chain is built from TRBV6-1 and TRBJ2-7; D is unresolved. The CDR3 contains 14 residues. Trimming pared 4 bases from V and 4 bases from J, leaving 14 bases between. From germline, CDR1 is MNHNS and CDR2 SASEGT. The CDR3 DNA follows: TGTGCCAGCAGTGTCGGTGATCCCCCTTACGAGCAGTACGTC. Translation: CASSVGDPPYEQYV.

This clonotype turned up a few times. This chain joins TRBV25-1 and TRBJ2-5, with 10 positions matching TRBD1. The CDR3 is made up of 16 amino acids. With 4 bases clipped from V and 2 bases from J, the junction kept 7 bases outside the gene matches. Germline-derived CDR1 and CDR2 are MGHDK and SYGVNS. As DNA, the CDR3 is TGTGCCAGCAGTGGCCCGGACAGGGGGAGACAAGAGACCCAGTACTTC. This translates into CASSGPDRGRQETQYF.

The chain has TRBV28 and TRBJ2-1; 13 positions agree with TRBD2. Losses at the gene ends were 5 bases for V and 4 bases for J; bases not matched to a gene: 8. The CDR3 runs to 17 residues. Per the germline V gene, CDR1 is MDHEN and CDR2 is SYDVKM. The CDR3 DNA sequence: TGTGCCAGCAGTCTCAGCCAACTAGCGGGGGGGTACAATGAGCAGTTCTTC. This translates into CASSLSQLAGGYNEQFF.

The chain links TRBV20-1 to TRBJ2-1; 8 bases map to TRBD1. Germline V gene data show CDR1 as DFQATT and CDR2 as SNEGSKA (reference sequence). This CDR3 is 12 amino acids long. V gave up 5 bases and J gave up 8 bases; unmatched junction bases: 5. CDR3 region: CSAAEQGDEQFF. CDR3 in DNA: TGCAGTGCTGCAGAACAGGGGGATGAGCAGTTCTTC.

Ten or more counts support this clonotype. This chain links TRBV7-9 with TRBJ2-1; 8 nucleotides match TRBD1. Per the germline V gene, CDR1 is SEHNR and CDR2 is FQNEAQ (reference sequence). The CDR3 contains 14 residues. After removal of 5 bases from V and 3 bases from J, the junction contained 3 bases not matched to a gene. Here the CDR3 DNA reads TGTGCCAGCAGCCGGACAGGGAACTACAATGAGCAGTTCTTC. As protein: CASSRTGNYNEQFF.

This clonotype was seen only a few times. This rearrangement joins TRBV7-9 to TRBJ2-7; 8 nucleotides line up with TRBD2. The CDR3 contains 14 residues. The germline gives CDR1 SEHNR, CDR2 FQNEAQ (reference sequence). J lost 5 bases, V lost 0 bases, and 3 bases had no gene match. CDR3 residues: CASSLASGANEQYF. CDR3 in DNA: TGTGCCAGCAGCTTAGCTAGCGGGGCAAACGAGCAGTACTTC.

This clonotype was counted many times. V is TRBV10-3 and J is TRBJ2-5; TRBD1 agrees at 7 bases. The germline gives CDR1 ENHRY, CDR2 SYGVKD. J lost 3 bases, V lost 5 bases, and 6 bases had no gene match. The CDR3 runs to 14 residues. CDR3 in amino acids: CAISRQGRKETQYF. CDR3 sequence (DNA): TGTGCCATCAGTAGACAGGGTCGTAAAGAGACCCAGTACTTC.